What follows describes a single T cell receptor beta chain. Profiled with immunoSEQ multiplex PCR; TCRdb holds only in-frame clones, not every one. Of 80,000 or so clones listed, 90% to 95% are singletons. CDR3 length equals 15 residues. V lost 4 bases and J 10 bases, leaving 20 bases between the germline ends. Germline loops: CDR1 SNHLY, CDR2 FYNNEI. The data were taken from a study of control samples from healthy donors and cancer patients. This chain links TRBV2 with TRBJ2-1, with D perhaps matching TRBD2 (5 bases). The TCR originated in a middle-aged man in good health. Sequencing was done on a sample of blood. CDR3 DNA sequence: TGTGCCAGCAGTGCGGTCGTCGGACTCCGGAGAGAGCAGTTCTTC. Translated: CASSAVVGLRREQFF.